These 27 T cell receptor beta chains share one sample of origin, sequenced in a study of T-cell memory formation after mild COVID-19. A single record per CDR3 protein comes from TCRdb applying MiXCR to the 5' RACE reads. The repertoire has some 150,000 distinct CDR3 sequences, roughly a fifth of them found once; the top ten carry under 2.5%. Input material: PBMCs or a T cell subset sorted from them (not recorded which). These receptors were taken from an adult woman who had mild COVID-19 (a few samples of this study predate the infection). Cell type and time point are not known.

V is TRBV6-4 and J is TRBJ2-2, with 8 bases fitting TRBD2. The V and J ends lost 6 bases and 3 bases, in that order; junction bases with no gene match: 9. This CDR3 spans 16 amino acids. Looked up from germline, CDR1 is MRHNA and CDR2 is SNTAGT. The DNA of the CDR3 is TGTGCCAGCAGACTTGAAGCGGGAGTGGACACCGGGGAGCTGTTTTTT. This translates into CASRLEAGVDTGELFF.

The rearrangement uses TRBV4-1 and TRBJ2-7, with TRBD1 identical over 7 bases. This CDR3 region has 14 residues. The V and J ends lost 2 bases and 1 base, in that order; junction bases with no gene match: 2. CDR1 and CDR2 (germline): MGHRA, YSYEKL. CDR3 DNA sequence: TGCGCCAGCAGCCAACCAGGGGGTTCCTACGAGCAGTACTTC. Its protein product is CASSQPGGSYEQYF.

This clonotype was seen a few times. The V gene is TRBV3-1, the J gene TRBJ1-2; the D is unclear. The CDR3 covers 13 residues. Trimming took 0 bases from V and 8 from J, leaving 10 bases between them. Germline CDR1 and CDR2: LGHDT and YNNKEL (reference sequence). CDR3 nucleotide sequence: TGTGCCAGCAGCCAAGAACGGCTGGGGGGCTACACCTTC. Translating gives CASSQERLGGYTF.

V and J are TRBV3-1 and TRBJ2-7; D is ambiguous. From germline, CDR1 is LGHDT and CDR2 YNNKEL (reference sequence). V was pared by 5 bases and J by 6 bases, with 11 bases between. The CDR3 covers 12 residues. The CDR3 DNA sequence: TGTGCCAGCAGCGCGGCCGGTCGCGAGCAGTACTTC. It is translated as CASSAAGREQYF.

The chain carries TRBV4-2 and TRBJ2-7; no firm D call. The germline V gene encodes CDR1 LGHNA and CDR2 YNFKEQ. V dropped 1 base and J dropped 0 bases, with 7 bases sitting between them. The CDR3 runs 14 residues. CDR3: CASSQVASSYEQYF. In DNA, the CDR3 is TGTGCCAGCAGCCAAGTGGCCAGCTCCTACGAGCAGTACTTC.

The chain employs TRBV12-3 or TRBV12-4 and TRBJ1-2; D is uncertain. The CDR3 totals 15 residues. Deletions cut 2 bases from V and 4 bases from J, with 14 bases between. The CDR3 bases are TGTGCCAGCAGTTTATCTCCCGGGGTGAGCTATGGCTACACCTTC. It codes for CASSLSPGVSYGYTF.

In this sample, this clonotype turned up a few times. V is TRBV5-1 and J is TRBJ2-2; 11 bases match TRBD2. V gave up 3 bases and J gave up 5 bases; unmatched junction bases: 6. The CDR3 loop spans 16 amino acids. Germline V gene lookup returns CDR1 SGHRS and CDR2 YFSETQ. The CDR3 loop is CASSYSGTSGTGELFF. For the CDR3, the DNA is TGCGCCAGCAGCTATTCCGGGACTAGCGGTACCGGGGAGCTGTTTTTT.

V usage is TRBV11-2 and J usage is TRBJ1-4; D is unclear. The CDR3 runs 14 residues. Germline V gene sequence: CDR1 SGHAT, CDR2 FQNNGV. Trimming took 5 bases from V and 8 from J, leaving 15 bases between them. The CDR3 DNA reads TGTGCCAGCAGCCACCTATCCCGTAGGGAAAAACTGTTTTTT. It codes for CASSHLSRREKLFF.

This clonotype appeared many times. CDR3 sequence: CASSSSTDTQYF. CDR3 nucleotide sequence: TGTGCCAGCAGCTCTAGCACAGATACGCAGTATTTT. The genes are TRBV11-2 and TRBJ2-3; the D is unclear. V lost 4 bases to trimming and J lost 0 bases, with 2 bases between them. This CDR3 spans 12 amino acids. Germline CDR1 reads SGHAT; CDR2 reads FQNNGV. Combining the CDR3 with reference TRBV11-2 and TRBJ2-3 gives the whole variable domain EAGVAQSPRYKIIEKRQSVAFWCNPISGHATLYWYQQILGQGPKLLIQFQNNGVVDDSQLPKDRFSAERLKGVDSTLKIQPAKLEDSAVYLCASSSSTDTQYFGPGTRLTVL.

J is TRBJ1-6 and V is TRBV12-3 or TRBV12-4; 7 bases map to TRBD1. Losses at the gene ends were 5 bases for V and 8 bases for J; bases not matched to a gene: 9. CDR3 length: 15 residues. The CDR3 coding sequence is TGTGCCAGCAGTCTCGGACAGGCACGGTATTCACCCCTCCACTTT. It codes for CASSLGQARYSPLHF.

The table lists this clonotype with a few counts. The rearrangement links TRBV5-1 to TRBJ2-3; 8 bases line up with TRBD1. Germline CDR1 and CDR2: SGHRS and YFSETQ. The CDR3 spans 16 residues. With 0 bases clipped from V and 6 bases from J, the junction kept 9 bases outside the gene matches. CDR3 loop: CASSLGQGASWDTQYF. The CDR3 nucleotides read TGCGCCAGCAGCTTGGGGCAGGGGGCCTCATGGGATACGCAGTATTTT.

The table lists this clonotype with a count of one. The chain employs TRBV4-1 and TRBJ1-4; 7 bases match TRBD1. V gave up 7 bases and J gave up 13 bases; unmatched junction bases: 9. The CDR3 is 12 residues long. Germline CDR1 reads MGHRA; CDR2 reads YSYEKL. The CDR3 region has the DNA TGCGCCAGCAATCTCCGGGACAGAAGACTGTTTTTT. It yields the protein CASNLRDRRLFF.

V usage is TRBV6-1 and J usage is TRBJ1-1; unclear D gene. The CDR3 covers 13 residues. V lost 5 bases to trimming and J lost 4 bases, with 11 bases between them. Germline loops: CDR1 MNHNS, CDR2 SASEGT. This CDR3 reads CASSYTVSTEAFF. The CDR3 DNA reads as TGTGCCAGCAGTTATACAGTGAGCACTGAAGCTTTCTTT.

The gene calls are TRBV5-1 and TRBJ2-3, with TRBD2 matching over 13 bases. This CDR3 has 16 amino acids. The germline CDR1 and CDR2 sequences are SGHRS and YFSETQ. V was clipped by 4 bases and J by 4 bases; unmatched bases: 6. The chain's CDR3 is CASSLTSGRAADTQYF. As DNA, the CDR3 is TGCGCCAGCAGCCTTACTAGCGGGAGGGCCGCAGATACGCAGTATTTT. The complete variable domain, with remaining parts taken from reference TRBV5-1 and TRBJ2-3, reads KAGVTQTPRYLIKTRGQQVTLSCSPISGHRSVSWYQQTPGQGLQFLFEYFSETQRNKGNFPGRFSGRQFSNSRSEMNVSTLELGDSALYLCASSLTSGRAADTQYFGPGTRLTVL.

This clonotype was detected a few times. CDR3 sequence: CASSLAGTSGTEQFF. The CDR3 DNA sequence: TGCGCCAGCAGCTTGGCCGGGACTAGCGGGACCGAGCAGTTCTTC. The V and J genes are TRBV5-1 and TRBJ2-1, with 13 bases identical to TRBD2. The CDR3 is 15 amino acids. V dropped 0 bases and J dropped 10; count of bases not matched to a gene: 4. Germline assignment: CDR1 SGHRS and CDR2 YFSETQ.

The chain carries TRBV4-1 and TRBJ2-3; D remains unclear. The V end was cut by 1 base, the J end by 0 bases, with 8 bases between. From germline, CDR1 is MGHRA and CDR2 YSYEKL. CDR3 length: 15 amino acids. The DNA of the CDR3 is TGCGCCAGCAGCCAAGTTGGCGTAAGCACAGATACGCAGTATTTT. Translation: CASSQVGVSTDTQYF.

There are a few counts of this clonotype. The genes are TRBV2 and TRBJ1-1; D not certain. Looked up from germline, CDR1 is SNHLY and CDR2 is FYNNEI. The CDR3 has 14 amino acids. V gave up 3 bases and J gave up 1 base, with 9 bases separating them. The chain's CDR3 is CASSDGWKNTEAFF. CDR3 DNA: TGTGCCAGCAGTGACGGGTGGAAGAACACTGAAGCTTTCTTT.

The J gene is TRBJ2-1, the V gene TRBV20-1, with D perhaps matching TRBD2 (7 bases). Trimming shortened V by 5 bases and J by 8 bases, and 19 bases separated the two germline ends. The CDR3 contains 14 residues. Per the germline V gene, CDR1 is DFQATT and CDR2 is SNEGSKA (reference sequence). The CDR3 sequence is CSAVGGGSPDEQFF. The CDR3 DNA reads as TGCAGTGCTGTGGGGGGCGGGAGTCCCGATGAGCAGTTCTTC.

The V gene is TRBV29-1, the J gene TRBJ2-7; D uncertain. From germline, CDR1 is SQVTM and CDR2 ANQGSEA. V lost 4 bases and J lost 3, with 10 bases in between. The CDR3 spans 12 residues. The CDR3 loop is CSVVVSGYEQYF. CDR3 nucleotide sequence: TGCAGCGTTGTCGTGTCCGGCTACGAGCAGTACTTC.

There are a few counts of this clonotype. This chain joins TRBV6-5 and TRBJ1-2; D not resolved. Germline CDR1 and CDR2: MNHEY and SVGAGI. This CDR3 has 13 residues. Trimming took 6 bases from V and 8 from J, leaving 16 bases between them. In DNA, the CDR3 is TGTGCCAGCAGGCCGGGCATGACATTGGGCTACACCTTC. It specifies CASRPGMTLGYTF.

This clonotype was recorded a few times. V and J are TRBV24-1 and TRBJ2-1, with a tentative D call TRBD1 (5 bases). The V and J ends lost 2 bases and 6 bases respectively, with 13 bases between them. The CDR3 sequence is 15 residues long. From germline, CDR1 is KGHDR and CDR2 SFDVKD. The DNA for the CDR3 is TGTGCCACCAGTGATTGGGGTAGTAGGGGCAATGAGCAGTTCTTC. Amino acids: CATSDWGSRGNEQFF.

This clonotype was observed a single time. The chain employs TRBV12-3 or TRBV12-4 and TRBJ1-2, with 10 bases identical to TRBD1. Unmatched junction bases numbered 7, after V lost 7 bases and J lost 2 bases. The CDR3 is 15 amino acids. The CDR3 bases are TGTGCCAGCAACTCCCCGGGACAGGGGAACTATGGCTACACCTTC. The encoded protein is CASNSPGQGNYGYTF.

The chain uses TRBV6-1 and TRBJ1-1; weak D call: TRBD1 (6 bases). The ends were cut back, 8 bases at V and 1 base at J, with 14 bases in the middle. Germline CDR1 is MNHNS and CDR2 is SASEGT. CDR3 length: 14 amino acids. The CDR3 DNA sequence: TGTGCCAGCGACCCCGGGACAACGAACACTGAAGCTTTCTTT. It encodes CASDPGTTNTEAFF.

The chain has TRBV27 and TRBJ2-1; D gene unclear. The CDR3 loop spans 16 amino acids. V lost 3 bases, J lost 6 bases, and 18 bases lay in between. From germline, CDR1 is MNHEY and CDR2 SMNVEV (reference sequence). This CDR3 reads CASSFSSVGSSNEQFF. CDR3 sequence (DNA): TGTGCCAGCAGTTTTAGCTCGGTCGGAAGTAGCAATGAGCAGTTCTTC.

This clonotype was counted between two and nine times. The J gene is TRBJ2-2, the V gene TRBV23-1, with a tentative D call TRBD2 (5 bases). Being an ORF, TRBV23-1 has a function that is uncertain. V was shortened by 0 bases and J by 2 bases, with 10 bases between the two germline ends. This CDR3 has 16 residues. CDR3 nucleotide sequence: TGCGCCAGCAGTCAATCGCGAGCGGTAAACACCGGGGAGCTGTTTTTT. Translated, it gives CASSQSRAVNTGELFF.

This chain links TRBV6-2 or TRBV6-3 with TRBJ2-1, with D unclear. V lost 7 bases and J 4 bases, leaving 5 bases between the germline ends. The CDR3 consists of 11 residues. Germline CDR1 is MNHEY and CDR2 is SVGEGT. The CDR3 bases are TGTGCCAGCACCCGATACAATGAGCAGTTCTTC. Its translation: CASTRYNEQFF.

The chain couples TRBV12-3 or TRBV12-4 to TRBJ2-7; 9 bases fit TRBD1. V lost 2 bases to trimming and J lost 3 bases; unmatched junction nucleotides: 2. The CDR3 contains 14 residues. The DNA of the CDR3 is TGTGCCAGCAGTTTAAGGGGACAGGGCTACGAGCAGTACTTC. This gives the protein CASSLRGQGYEQYF.